A single sample gave rise to the 15 T cell receptor beta chains below, sequenced in a study of blood T cell repertoires in COVID-19. The repertoire was sequenced with immunoSEQ multiplex PCR; TCRdb's copy has only in-frame clones and lacks some. The repertoire has 200,000 to 250,000 clones, approximately 84% of them found once; the top ten carry roughly 1.8%. Sequenced material: PBMCs or T cells enriched from blood (not recorded which). The source is a man aged 55 to 70 who had recovered from COVID-19.

This clone has just a few counts. This chain joins TRBV4-2 and TRBJ2-2; 10 bases match TRBD2. Trimming took 4 bases from V and 3 from J; bases not matched to a gene: 5. The CDR3 totals 16 residues. Germline lookup yields CDR1 LGHNA and CDR2 YNFKEQ. The CDR3 protein is CASSPSGGADTGELFF. The CDR3 DNA sequence: TGTGCCAGCAGCCCAAGCGGGGGGGCCGACACCGGGGAGCTGTTTTTT.

V usage is TRBV7-8 and J usage is TRBJ1-3; 7 bases line up with TRBD1. Trimming at V came to 6 bases and at J to 4 bases, leaving 6 bases not matched to a gene. CDR3 length: 14 amino acids. In germline, CDR1 is SGHVS, CDR2 FQNEAQ. The DNA of the CDR3 is TGTGCCAGCAGTGACCGGACAGGCGGAAACACCATATATTTT. Translating gives CASSDRTGGNTIYF.

The genes are TRBV7-2 and TRBJ2-1, with 11 bases that match TRBD1. The J segment lost 7 bases and the V segment lost 8 bases, leaving 7 bases of the junction unmatched. There are 14 residues in the CDR3. Germline values: CDR1 SGHTA, CDR2 FQGNSA. This chain's CDR3 is CASSGTGGLNEQFF. The CDR3 coding sequence is TGTGCCAGCTCGGGGACAGGGGGTCTAAATGAGCAGTTCTTC.

The CDR3 nucleotides read TGTGCCAGCAGCTCCCCCGGGACAGGGGCTGGCGAGCAGTACTTC. Translated, it gives CASSSPGTGAGEQYF. V is TRBV7-2 and J is TRBJ2-7; 10 bases agree with TRBD1. Unmatched junction bases numbered 9, after V lost 4 bases and J lost 6 bases. The CDR3 has 15 residues. Germline V gene data show CDR1 as SGHTA and CDR2 as FQGNSA.

The CDR3: CASSQEVGVGPLHF. The CDR3 region has the DNA TGTGCCAGCAGCCAAGAAGTAGGGGTGGGGCCCCTCCACTTT. The chain carries TRBV14 and TRBJ1-6; maybe TRBD1 (5 bases). V lost 0 bases, J lost 13 bases, and 13 bases lay in between. In germline, CDR1 is SGHDN, CDR2 FVKESK. This CDR3 is 14 amino acids long.

The chain joins TRBV7-8 to TRBJ1-1, with D unclear. The CDR3 runs to 14 residues. V was clipped by 3 bases and J by 1 base, with 9 bases between them. Germline V gene lookup returns CDR1 SGHVS and CDR2 FQNEAQ. The CDR3 nucleotides are TGTGCCAGCAGCTTTGAGGTTGGGAACACTGAAGCTTTCTTT. This gives the protein CASSFEVGNTEAFF.

This chain uses TRBV7-2 with TRBJ2-5; TRBD1 matches 9 bases. Trimming cost V 4 bases and J 1 base; bases outside gene matches: 1. CDR1 and CDR2 (germline): SGHTA, FQGNSA. CDR3 length: 14 residues. In DNA form, the CDR3 reads TGTGCCAGCAGCTCGGACAGGGGCCAAGAGACCCAGTACTTC. It is translated as CASSSDRGQETQYF.

This clone appeared a few times. The chain is built from TRBV7-2 and TRBJ1-6; D possibly corresponds to TRBD1 (5 bases). V lost 2 bases and J 10 bases, leaving 12 bases between the germline ends. The germline gives CDR1 SGHTA, CDR2 FQGNSA. The CDR3 has 14 residues. The CDR3 nucleotides read TGTGCCAGCAGCTTAAGTAGGGGCGAGTCACCCCTCCACTTT. Translation gives CASSLSRGESPLHF. Full variable domain (rest looked up from reference TRBV7-2 and TRBJ1-6): GAGVSQSPSNKVTEKGKDVELRCDPISGHTALYWYRQSLGQGLEFLIYFQGNSAPDKSGLPSDRFSAERTGGSVSTLTIQRTQQEDSAVYLCASSLSRGESPLHFGNGTRLTVT.

Here the CDR3 reads CASSKGQGISEAFF. The CDR3 bases are TGTGCCAGTAGTAAAGGACAGGGAATCTCCGAAGCTTTCTTT. This chain connects TRBV19 to TRBJ1-1; 8 bases are a match to TRBD1. The CDR3 has 14 amino acids. Per the germline V gene, CDR1 is LNHDA and CDR2 is SQIVND (reference sequence). The trim removed 4 bases at V and 8 bases at J, leaving 9 bases unmatched.

The chain recombines TRBV15 with TRBJ1-6; D is unclear. The CDR3 spans 16 residues. The germline CDR1 and CDR2 sequences are LNHNV and YYDKDF (reference sequence). Trimming cost V 0 bases and J 4 bases, with 10 bases left between them. The CDR3 is CATSRDGGKYNSPLHF. CDR3 in DNA: TGTGCCACCAGCAGAGATGGAGGGAAGTATAATTCACCCCTCCACTTT.

This clone has just a few counts. The V gene is TRBV2, the J gene TRBJ2-2; possible D gene TRBD2, 5 bases. Germline-derived CDR1 and CDR2 are SNHLY and FYNNEI. V shed 5 bases and J shed 4 bases, with 14 bases lying between them. The CDR3 length is 15 residues. The CDR3 loop reads CASSSTRSGTGELFF. The DNA of the CDR3 is TGTGCCAGCAGTTCCACTAGGAGTGGCACCGGGGAGCTGTTTTTT.

The chain links TRBV9 to TRBJ1-1; D ambiguous. V was trimmed by 0 bases and J by 4 bases, leaving 7 bases between them. Germline V CDR1 and CDR2: SGDLS, YYNGEE. The CDR3 is 13 amino acids. CDR3 sequence (DNA): TGTGCCAGCAGCGTAGCCAGCGGCACTGAAGCTTTCTTT. This codes for CASSVASGTEAFF.

This clone was seen only once. This chain connects TRBV11-2 to TRBJ1-2; TRBD1 aligns across 10 bases. Germline V gene data show CDR1 as SGHAT and CDR2 as FQNNGV. The V and J ends lost 3 bases and 2 bases, in that order; junction bases with no gene match: 9. This CDR3 contains 17 residues. The CDR3 DNA follows: TGTGCCAGCAGCTTGGGCCTCCCGGGACAGGGGAACTATGGCTACACCTTC. Amino acids: CASSLGLPGQGNYGYTF. Filled out from reference TRBV11-2 and TRBJ1-2, the complete variable domain reads EAGVAQSPRYKIIEKRQSVAFWCNPISGHATLYWYQQILGQGPKLLIQFQNNGVVDDSQLPKDRFSAERLKGVDSTLKIQPAKLEDSAVYLCASSLGLPGQGNYGYTFGSGTRLTVV.

The count of this clone is one. This rearrangement joins TRBV11-3 to TRBJ1-1; D perhaps matches TRBD1 (5 bases). CDR1 and CDR2 from the germline V gene are SGHNT and YENEEA. Trimming cost V 5 bases and J 0 bases, with 13 bases left between them. The CDR3 covers 15 residues. The CDR3 coding sequence is TGTGCCAGCAGCCCCCGGGCAGGGATGAACACTGAAGCTTTCTTT. Translating it yields CASSPRAGMNTEAFF. Full variable domain (missing parts from reference TRBV11-3 and TRBJ1-1): EAGVVQSPRYKIIEKKQPVAFWCNPISGHNTLYWYLQNLGQGPELLIRYENEEAVDDSQLPKDRFSAERLKGVDSTLKIQPAELGDSAVYLCASSPRAGMNTEAFFGQGTRLTVV.

Only one count was recorded for this clone. This chain links TRBV4-3 with TRBJ2-3; D possibly corresponds to TRBD2 (5 bases). The germline gives CDR1 LGHNA, CDR2 YSLEER. The V end was cut by 0 bases, the J end by 8 bases, with 9 bases between. The CDR3 extends over 13 amino acids. CDR3 protein: CASSQDLGGTQYF. Here the CDR3 DNA reads TGCGCCAGCAGCCAAGATTTAGGAGGTACGCAGTATTTT.